The present T cell receptor (beta chain) was sequenced within a study of T cells in Graves' hyperthyroidism and ophthalmopathy. Study-level findings and limits: Most expanded thyroid clonotypes above 0.001 also appeared in blood.

About this clonotype itself: Its matching antigen is unknown.

Newly diagnosed patients aged 18 to 65 had hyperthyroidism of under 2 months' duration. The PBMCs were sourced from fresh peripheral blood (about 10 ml). The CDR3 loop spans 14 amino acids. Germline-derived CDR1 and CDR2 are SGDLS and YYNGEE. V dropped 2 bases and J dropped 7; count of bases not matched to a gene: 6. The CDR3 regions of TCR beta were amplified from RNA transcripts. Using the HTBI primer set, a first-round RT-PCR was run on the TCR CDR3. Each CDR3 protein gets one entry after TCRdb re-called the multiplex PCR reads with MiXCR. The sample lists 95,000 to 110,000 distinct CDR3 sequences, about 50% occurring once.

This chain connects TRBV9 to TRBJ1-2, with TRBD1 matching 9 bases. Sequencing input: blood. This clonotype was obtained from a man in his forties with Graves' hyperthyroidism. In DNA, the CDR3 is TGTGCCAGCAGCGTGACCGGGACAGGGTCTGGCTACACCTTC. Protein sequence: CASSVTGTGSGYTF.